These 32 T cell receptor beta chains originate from one sample sequenced in a study of radiotherapy plus CTLA-4 blockade in lung cancer. Data came from immunoSEQ multiplex PCR; TCRdb stores just in-frame clones and leaves some out. The repertoire includes 50,000 to 70,000 clones, around four fifths of them detected once, and roughly 4% sits in the top ten. The sequencing used peripheral blood, collected from a patient treated with radiotherapy plus ipilimumab. The receptors shown here come from a human donor with non-small cell lung cancer who had a partial response to radiotherapy plus ipilimumab.

V is TRBV13 and J is TRBJ2-7, with 8 positions matching TRBD2. After removal of 5 bases from V and 4 bases from J, the junction contained 10 bases not matched to a gene. CDR1 and CDR2 (germline): PRHDT, FYEKMQ (reference sequence). The CDR3 runs 15 residues. The CDR3 DNA follows: TGTGCCAGCAGCCCCGCGGCGGGGGGCCTATACGAGCAGTACTTC. Its protein product is CASSPAAGGLYEQYF.

The gene calls are TRBV10-3 and TRBJ2-1, with D perhaps TRBD2 (7 bases). CDR1 is ENHRY and CDR2 is SYGVKD in the germline V gene. This CDR3 is built from 14 residues. The V end was cut by 4 bases, the J end by 6 bases, with 13 bases between. CDR3 region: CAISGGGPRNEQFF. In DNA, the CDR3 is TGTGCCATCAGTGGCGGGGGCCCCCGCAATGAGCAGTTCTTC.

The genes are TRBV2 and TRBJ1-4; D is uncertain. Trimming took off 5 bases at V and 6 bases at J, with 4 bases between the two ends. The germline V gene has CDR1 SNHLY and CDR2 FYNNEI. The CDR3 runs 11 residues. CDR3 nucleotides: TGTGCCAGCAGTTTCGATGAAAAACTGTTTTTT. It specifies CASSFDEKLFF.

Concerning this clone: In the same sample, other DNA sequences code for this CDR3. The V gene is TRBV19, the J gene TRBJ1-2; 10 bases fit TRBD1. There are 13 residues in the CDR3. Germline loops: CDR1 LNHDA, CDR2 SQIVND (reference sequence). Trimming cost V 8 bases and J 3 bases; bases outside gene matches: 3. The CDR3 DNA is TGTGCCAGTCGACAGGGGGCTGACTATGGCTACACCTTC. This encodes CASRQGADYGYTF.

CDR3 bases: TGTGCCAGCGCCCAGGGGAGACTAGCGGGCAATGAGCAGTTCTTC. Translated, it gives CASAQGRLAGNEQFF. The V call is TRBV9, the J call TRBJ2-1; TRBD2 matches 10 bases. CDR1 is SGDLS and CDR2 is YYNGEE in the germline V gene. V gave up 7 bases and J gave up 6 bases; unmatched junction bases: 10. The CDR3 loop spans 15 amino acids.

This chain links TRBV9 with TRBJ2-1; D may be TRBD2 (6 bases). CDR3 size: 14 residues. Germline V gene sequence: CDR1 SGDLS, CDR2 YYNGEE. The ends were cut back, 0 bases at V and 6 bases at J, with 10 bases in the middle. In DNA form, the CDR3 reads TGTGCCAGCAGCGTAGGAATTAGCGGCAATGAGCAGTTCTTC. The encoded protein is CASSVGISGNEQFF.

The chain combines TRBV29-1 with TRBJ1-4; D might be TRBD1 (6 bases). The CDR3 runs 13 residues. Germline V CDR1 and CDR2: SQVTM, ANQGSEA. The ends were cut back, 4 bases at V and 8 bases at J, with 14 bases in the middle. CDR3 DNA sequence: TGCAGCGTTGCAAAGACAGGTTTAGAAAAACTGTTTTTT. This sequence encodes CSVAKTGLEKLFF. The variable domain in full, completed from reference TRBV29-1 and TRBJ1-4, reads SAVISQKPSRDICQRGTSLTIQCQVDSQVTMMFWYRQQPGQSLTLIATANQGSEATYESGFVIDKFPISRPNLTFSTLTVSNMSPEDSSIYLCSVAKTGLEKLFFGSGTQLSVL.

V is TRBV7-9 and J is TRBJ1-1; D not resolved. From germline, CDR1 is SEHNR and CDR2 FQNEAQ (reference sequence). The V end was cut by 2 bases, the J end by 3 bases, with 7 bases between. The CDR3 runs to 13 residues. The CDR3 reads CASSLSVDTEAFF. The CDR3 DNA sequence: TGTGCCAGCAGCTTATCGGTGGACACTGAAGCTTTCTTT.

The sample holds a few counts of this clone. The chain links TRBV6-5 to TRBJ2-5, with D hard to call. Germline CDR1 is MNHEY and CDR2 is SVGAGI. The CDR3 runs to 12 residues. Trimming left V 5 bases short and J 3 bases short, with 7 bases between. CDR3 protein: CASSLLKETQYF. For the CDR3, the DNA is TGTGCCAGCAGTCTCTTAAAAGAGACCCAGTACTTC.

The CDR3 sequence is CASSLVGQGKNTEAFF. Here the CDR3 DNA reads TGTGCCAGCAGCTTGGTGGGACAGGGAAAGAATACTGAAGCTTTCTTT. This chain joins TRBV5-6 and TRBJ1-1; 9 nucleotides line up with TRBD1. This CDR3 contains 16 residues. V lost 0 bases, J lost 5 bases, and 8 bases stayed unmatched. Germline V lookup: CDR1 SGHDT, CDR2 YYEEEE. Full variable domain (remainder filled in from reference TRBV5-6 and TRBJ1-1): DAGVTQSPTHLIKTRGQQVTLRCSPKSGHDTVSWYQQALGQGPQFIFQYYEEEERQRGNFPDRFSGHQFPNYSSELNVNALLLGDSALYLCASSLVGQGKNTEAFFGQGTRLTVV.

This chain connects TRBV27 to TRBJ2-7, with D possibly being TRBD1 (5 bases). Deletions cut 2 bases from V and 2 bases from J, with 13 bases between. Germline values: CDR1 MNHEY, CDR2 SMNVEV (reference sequence). The CDR3 extends over 15 amino acids. This CDR3 is CASSLVRVDPYEQYF. The CDR3 DNA reads TGTGCCAGCAGTTTAGTCAGGGTAGATCCCTACGAGCAGTACTTC.

This clone was seen only a few times. V is TRBV4-3 and J is TRBJ2-2; 7 positions agree with TRBD1. The germline V gene has CDR1 LGHNA and CDR2 YSLEER. V was clipped by 0 bases and J by 6 bases; unmatched bases: 7. The CDR3 totals 16 residues. The DNA of the CDR3 is TGCGCCAGCAGCCAAGAAACAGGGGTGCTCGCCGGGGAGCTGTTTTTT. This gives the protein CASSQETGVLAGELFF.

This chain links TRBV4-1 with TRBJ1-1, with no clear D. The germline gives CDR1 MGHRA, CDR2 YSYEKL. V was cut by 3 bases and J by 0 bases, with 14 bases left in between. The CDR3 has 16 amino acids. The CDR3: CASSQRHGLMNTEAFF. In DNA form, the CDR3 reads TGCGCCAGCAGCCAGCGACACGGACTCATGAACACTGAAGCTTTCTTT.

The chain is built from TRBV6-1 and TRBJ2-7; 8 nucleotides align to TRBD1. Trimming cost V 6 bases and J 2 bases; bases outside gene matches: 6. In germline, CDR1 is MNHNS, CDR2 SASEGT. The CDR3 totals 14 residues. CDR3 nucleotide sequence: TGTGCCAGCAGGCCCAGGGGGCTGCCCTACGAGCAGTACTTC. Amino acids: CASRPRGLPYEQYF.

The chain is built from TRBV15 and TRBJ2-3; the match to TRBD2 covers 7 bases. Losses at the gene ends were 0 bases for V and 0 bases for J; bases not matched to a gene: 9. Per the germline V gene, CDR1 is LNHNV and CDR2 is YYDKDF (reference sequence). The CDR3 is 18 residues long. Written as DNA, the CDR3 is TGTGCCACCAGCAGAGATCAAGCCCAAGCGGGGAGCACAGATACGCAGTATTTT. Its translation: CATSRDQAQAGSTDTQYF.

This rearrangement joins TRBV6-1 to TRBJ1-5, with a possible D match to TRBD1 (5 bases). The V end lost 5 bases, the J end lost 3 bases, and 11 bases lay between the germline ends. The CDR3 runs to 14 residues. Germline-derived CDR1 and CDR2 are MNHNS and SASEGT. In DNA, the CDR3 is TGTGCCAGCAGTCTTATCAGGGACAATCAGCCCCAGCATTTT. Translation gives CASSLIRDNQPQHF.

The V gene is TRBV23-1, the J gene TRBJ2-1, with D perhaps matching TRBD2 (5 bases). TRBV23-1 is an ORF for which the function is uncertain. CDR3 length equals 19 residues. The V end was cut by 0 bases, the J end by 0 bases, with 18 bases between. Written as DNA, the CDR3 is TGCGCCAGCAGTCAATCCCCGGAACGAGGGTTCCTCTCCTACAATGAGCAGTTCTTC. Amino acids: CASSQSPERGFLSYNEQFF.

This chain joins TRBV19 and TRBJ1-4; 9 bases line up with TRBD1. V lost 6 bases, J lost 0 bases, and 2 bases stayed unmatched. CDR3 length: 15 amino acids. Germline V CDR1 and CDR2: LNHDA, SQIVND (reference sequence). In DNA, the CDR3 is TGTGCCAGTAGGCGGGACAGGGCAACTAATGAAAAACTGTTTTTT. Protein: CASRRDRATNEKLFF.

Relative to its sample, this clone is medium-sized (0.01 to 0.1%). The V gene is TRBV19, the J gene TRBJ2-1; 10 bases agree with TRBD2. Trimming took 4 bases from V and 6 from J; bases not matched to a gene: 9. Per germline, CDR1 LNHDA and CDR2 SQIVND (reference sequence). CDR3 length: 16 residues. The CDR3 spells CASSSTSGEVGNEQFF. CDR3 in DNA: TGTGCCAGTAGTAGTACTAGCGGGGAGGTCGGCAATGAGCAGTTCTTC.

In this sample, this clone turned up once. V and J are TRBV11-2 and TRBJ1-6, with 7 positions matching TRBD1. CDR1 and CDR2 from the germline V gene are SGHAT and FQNNGV. This CDR3 has 15 amino acids. J was trimmed by 7 bases and V by 10 bases; bases with no gene match: 13. The CDR3 sequence is CATLPGGDINSPLHF. CDR3 in DNA: TGTGCCACCCTCCCAGGGGGAGATATCAATTCACCCCTCCACTTT.

The chain carries TRBV9 and TRBJ1-2, with 9 bases matching TRBD1. V was pared by 4 bases and J by 5 bases, with 9 bases of the junction left unmatched. This CDR3 contains 15 residues. The germline CDR1 and CDR2 sequences are SGDLS and YYNGEE. CDR3 region: CASSNGQGHGYGYTF. DNA for the CDR3: TGTGCCAGCAGCAACGGACAGGGGCATGGGTATGGCTACACCTTC.

This rearrangement joins TRBV5-1 to TRBJ1-3, with a possible D match to TRBD1 (6 bases). The germline V and J ends were trimmed by 1 base and 2 bases, with 10 bases remaining between them. Germline CDR1 reads SGHRS; CDR2 reads YFSETQ. This CDR3 has 15 residues. The CDR3 nucleotides are TGCGCCAGCAGCTTGAGTGGGACAACTGGAAACACCATATATTTT. This sequence encodes CASSLSGTTGNTIYF.

The J gene is TRBJ2-1, the V gene TRBV9; 8 bases match TRBD1. This CDR3 is 15 amino acids long. Germline V gives CDR1 SGDLS, CDR2 YYNGEE. The ends lost 2 bases at V and 6 bases at J; junction bases unmatched: 7. The CDR3 coding sequence is TGTGCCAGCAGCGTGGAGACAGGGGTAATCAATGAGCAGTTCTTC. Amino acid sequence: CASSVETGVINEQFF.

The chain recombines TRBV7-8 with TRBJ1-6, with D possibly being TRBD1 (5 bases). Germline CDR1 and CDR2: SGHVS and FQNEAQ. CDR3 length equals 15 residues. Trimming took off 5 bases at V and 14 bases at J, with 22 bases between the two ends. CDR3 sequence (DNA): TGTGCCAGCAGCCGCGAGATGGCCCGGGGGGGATCCCTCCACTTT. It is translated as CASSREMARGGSLHF.

The rearrangement uses TRBV5-6 and TRBJ1-6, with 9 bases that match TRBD1. CDR3 size: 15 residues. Germline V gene lookup returns CDR1 SGHDT and CDR2 YYEEEE. Losses at the gene ends were 0 bases for V and 9 bases for J; bases not matched to a gene: 4. Written as DNA, the CDR3 is TGTGCCAGCAGCTTGGGGGGGGACAGGGCTTCACCCCTCCACTTT. Translation gives CASSLGGDRASPLHF.

A few counts support this clone. The chain links TRBV15 to TRBJ2-1; 16 bases are a match to TRBD2. The CDR3 extends over 17 amino acids. The V gene's germline CDR1 is LNHNV and CDR2 YYDKDF (reference sequence). V dropped 0 bases and J dropped 10; count of bases not matched to a gene: 6. CDR3 sequence reads: CATSRDPGTSGGAEQFF. CDR3 bases: TGTGCCACCAGCAGAGATCCGGGGACTAGCGGGGGGGCCGAGCAGTTCTTC.

This clone has more than one count but fewer than ten. This chain connects TRBV4-1 to TRBJ1-3, with 7 bases aligning to TRBD1. The length of the CDR3 is 17 residues. Germline CDR1 MGHRA, CDR2 YSYEKL. The junction had 9 bases not matched to a gene; V was cut back by 0 bases and J by 4 bases. CDR3 amino acids: CASSQDEMAGGGNTIYF. CDR3 sequence (DNA): TGCGCCAGCAGCCAAGATGAGATGGCAGGGGGAGGAAACACCATATATTTT.

The chain carries TRBV28 and TRBJ2-7, with D unresolved. The CDR3 spans 12 residues. Trimming stripped 6 bases from V and 4 bases from J, with 10 bases between. From germline, CDR1 is MDHEN and CDR2 SYDVKM. The CDR3 DNA reads as TGTGCCAGCAGCCTACAGAAATACGAGCAGTACTTC. This gives the protein CASSLQKYEQYF.

This sequence joins TRBV4-2 and TRBJ2-7, with 9 bases matching TRBD1. Germline CDR1 is LGHNA and CDR2 is YNFKEQ. The CDR3 loop spans 14 amino acids. The V and J ends lost 2 bases and 4 bases, in that order; junction bases with no gene match: 3. The CDR3 bases are TGTGCCAGCAGCCAAACAGGGGGCTTATACGAGCAGTACTTC. Translating it yields CASSQTGGLYEQYF.

V and J are TRBV6-6 and TRBJ2-7, with TRBD1 matching over 7 bases. The length of the CDR3 is 13 residues. With 7 bases clipped from V and 3 bases from J, the junction kept 6 bases outside the gene matches. The germline V gene encodes CDR1 MNHNY and CDR2 SVGAGI (reference sequence). The CDR3 reads CASNKGQHYEQYF. DNA for the CDR3: TGTGCCAGCAACAAGGGACAGCACTACGAGCAGTACTTC.

The V and J genes are TRBV10-1 and TRBJ2-7; TRBD1 aligns across 11 bases. The CDR3 runs 17 residues. Germline-derived CDR1 and CDR2 are WNHNN and SYGVQD (reference sequence). With V trimmed by 6 bases and J by 1 base, 11 bases remained unmatched. The CDR3 DNA sequence: TGCGCCAGCAGGGGGTTGGGACAGGGGGTAGGGTCCTACGAGCAGTACTTC. Amino acids: CASRGLGQGVGSYEQYF.

V gene TRBV7-6 combines with J gene TRBJ1-1, with D possibly matching TRBD1 (6 bases). The germline V gene has CDR1 SGHVS and CDR2 FNYEAQ. CDR3 length: 18 amino acids. V was trimmed by 5 bases and J by 1 base, leaving 23 bases between them. This CDR3 is CASSPRGAWGRGNTEAFF. Written as DNA, the CDR3 is TGTGCCAGCAGCCCTAGAGGCGCCTGGGGGCGCGGGAACACTGAAGCTTTCTTT.